This TCR beta chain was profiled in a study of tumor and adjacent non-tumor tissue in lung cancer. Trimming took 3 bases from V and 3 from J, leaving 11 bases between them. Germline-derived CDR1 and CDR2 are DFQATT and SNEGSKA (reference sequence). The CDR3 covers 13 residues. The template was RNA from unsorted bulk tissue. This clonotype was detected only a few times. Its antigen remains unknown. A modified ARM-PCR protocol with three rounds of nested PCR amplified TCRbeta. TCRdb reprocessed the multiplex PCR reads via MiXCR and lists one record per CDR3 protein. The sample holds about 200,000 distinct CDR3 sequences, 71% seen once. Study-wide findings and caveats: Higher tumor TCR diversity was associated with shorter survival. Top 100 clones took a larger repertoire share in normal lung. TCR diversity was significantly greater in tumor than normal lung tissue.

The specimen was lung tumor tissue. The source of this sequence is a man aged 55 to 69 with non-small cell lung cancer. The rearrangement links TRBV20-1 to TRBJ1-1; the D is unclear. CDR3 loop: CSASLPTHTEAFF. DNA of the CDR3: TGCAGTGCTAGTTTACCGACACACACTGAAGCTTTCTTT.